A selection of T cell receptor beta chains follows, all from one sample in a study of cytomegalovirus exposure and HLA in healthy donors. The assay was immunoSEQ multiplex PCR, and TCRdb's table has in-frame clones only and misses some. The sample comprises roughly 120,000 clones, 80% of which are singletons, and roughly 5% rests with the top ten. The sample consisted of PBMCs. The receptors here all came from a man aged 25 to 40 in good health and CMV-seronegative. The CDR3 runs from the conserved cysteine through the conserved F or W. D genes are given only for firm matches. The size field is filled for only some rows; it gives once, few, many or a size class.

D,V,size,length,J,DNA,CDR3
TRBD1,TRBV2,few,10,TRBJ2-7,TGTGCCAGCAGCAGGGACAGGAGGTACTTC,CASSRDRRYF
.,TRBV28,.,12,TRBJ1-2,TGTGCCAGCAGCCCTGCGGACAGTGGCTACACCTTC,CASSPADSGYTF
TRBD1,TRBV6-5,.,15,TRBJ2-7,TGTGCCAGCAGACTCGATTTTAGGGACAGCTACGAGCAGTACTTC,CASRLDFRDSYEQYF
.,TRBV5-1,.,15,TRBJ1-4,TGCGCCAGCAGCTTGGAACAGGGAACTAATGAAAAACTGTTTTTT,CASSLEQGTNEKLFF
TRBD1,TRBV25-1,few,16,TRBJ1-6,TGTGCCAGCAGTGAATACCTGACAGGGGAGAATTCACCCCTCCACTTT,CASSEYLTGENSPLHF
.,TRBV6-5,.,15,TRBJ2-7,TGTGCCAGCAGTTACGGGCCAGGGGGGACCTACGAGCAGTACTTC,CASSYGPGGTYEQYF
.,TRBV7-2,.,13,TRBJ2-2,TGTGCCAGCAGCTTAAGGGGGACCGGGGAGCTGTTTTTT,CASSLRGTGELFF
TRBD1,TRBV9,.,14,TRBJ1-6,TGTGCCAGCAGCCCGACAGGGGATTTGTCACCCCTCCACTTT,CASSPTGDLSPLHF
TRBD1,TRBV19,.,15,TRBJ1-2,TGTGCCAGTAGTAACCGGGACAGGAGATTCTATGGCTACACCTTC,CASSNRDRRFYGYTF
TRBD1,TRBV5-1,.,15,TRBJ2-3,TGCGCCAGCAGCTGGGGACAGCGGATCACAGATACGCAGTATTTT,CASSWGQRITDTQYF
.,TRBV5-4,.,13,TRBJ1-1,TGTGCCAGCAGCAACAGGGTAGTAACGGAAGCTTTCTTT,CASSNRVVTEAFF
.,TRBV7-9,.,15,TRBJ2-7,TGTGCCAGCCTCCTCGCGGCCCGGACAGTCTGCGAGCAGTACTTC,CASLLAARTVCEQYF
.,TRBV19,.,14,TRBJ1-1,TGTGCCAGTAGCCTCCCGGTTACCAACACTGAAGCTTTCTTT,CASSLPVTNTEAFF
.,TRBV5-5,.,16,TRBJ2-2,TGTGCCAGCAGCCTATCCCTCAGGGTGGTAACCGGGGAGCTGTTTTTT,CASSLSLRVVTGELFF
.,TRBV5-1,.,13,TRBJ2-3,TGCGCCAGCAGCTTCGCAGGGGCAGATACGCAGTATTTT,CASSFAGADTQYF
TRBD2,TRBV5-4,.,19,TRBJ2-2,TGTGCCAGCAGCGCGGGACTAGCGGGAGAAGGGTCGAACACCGGGGAGCTGTTTTTT,CASSAGLAGEGSNTGELFF
.,TRBV25-1,.,16,TRBJ1-5,TGTGCCAGCAGTGAGGGGACACCGGGGAGCAATCAGCCCCAGCATTTT,CASSEGTPGSNQPQHF
TRBD2,TRBV2,.,15,TRBJ2-7,TGTGCCAGCAGGGGAGCGGGAGGGGAATACTACGAGCAGTACTTC,CASRGAGGEYYEQYF
TRBD2,TRBV6-5,.,16,TRBJ2-3,TGTGCCAGCAGTTTCCGACTAGCGGCCCTCACAGATACGCAGTATTTT,CASSFRLAALTDTQYF
.,TRBV13,.,14,TRBJ2-3,TGTGCCAGCAGCTTTGTGAGGGAGAGCTTTACGCAGTATTTT,CASSFVRESFTQYF
.,TRBV2,.,14,TRBJ1-5,TGTGCCAGCAGTGAAGCACGAGGCAATCAGCCCCAGCATTTT,CASSEARGNQPQHF
TRBD1,TRBV7-9,.,17,TRBJ1-2,TGTGCCAGCAGCTTAGAGAGAACAGGGGGCGGTGGCTATGGCTACACCTTC,CASSLERTGGGGYGYTF
TRBD1,TRBV5-1,.,15,TRBJ1-2,TGCGCCAGCAGCTATGGACAGGGGGCTAGCTATGGCTACACCTTC,CASSYGQGASYGYTF
.,TRBV27,.,12,TRBJ1-1,TGTGCCAGCAGAGTGGGGGCGACTGAAGCTTTCTTT,CASRVGATEAFF
TRBD1,TRBV6-5,.,13,TRBJ2-2,TGTGCCAGCAGAAGGGGGCAAACCGGGGAGCTGTTTTTT,CASRRGQTGELFF
.,TRBV4-3,few,15,TRBJ1-5,TGCGCCAGCAGCCAAGAACCCTCAGGCAATCAGCCCCAGCATTTT,CASSQEPSGNQPQHF
.,TRBV13,.,14,TRBJ1-5,TGTGCCAGCAGCTTAGGGAGGTACAATCAGCCCCAGCATTTT,CASSLGRYNQPQHF
.,TRBV30,.,14,TRBJ1-6,TGTGCCTGGGACCCTACAGGGAAAAATTCACCCCTCCACTTT,CAWDPTGKNSPLHF
.,TRBV28,.,16,TRBJ1-1,TGTGCCAGCAGTCAGGCAATGGGACTCCCGAACACTGAAGCTTTCTTT,CASSQAMGLPNTEAFF
.,TRBV4-3,.,15,TRBJ1-2,TGCGCCAGCAGCCAAGCTCAACACCAGGGTTCTGGCTACACCTTC,CASSQAQHQGSGYTF
.,TRBV10-3,.,12,TRBJ2-7,TGTGCCATCAGGGAGGGGCTCAACGAGCAGTACTTC,CAIREGLNEQYF
.,TRBV19,.,14,TRBJ2-1,TGTGCCAGTAGTATTAAAAGGAGGGTCGATGAGCAGTTCTTC,CASSIKRRVDEQFF
.,TRBV27,.,15,TRBJ2-3,TGTGCCAGCAGTAGGCTAGTTAGTCTCCCAGATACGCAGTATTTT,CASSRLVSLPDTQYF
.,TRBV7-9,.,14,TRBJ1-4,TGTGCCAGCAGCTCGCGACAGACTAATGAAAAACTGTTTTTT,CASSSRQTNEKLFF
.,TRBV29-1,.,14,TRBJ1-1,TGCAGCGTTGACGGCGGAGGTTGGGGCACTGAAGCTTTCTTT,CSVDGGGWGTEAFF
TRBD2,TRBV7-9,.,17,TRBJ2-7,TGTGCCAGCAGCTTAGGACTAGCGGGGGGTTATTCCTACGAGCAGTACTTC,CASSLGLAGGYSYEQYF
TRBD1,TRBV25-1,.,15,TRBJ2-1,TGTGCCAGCAGTGCCCGGGACAGGGGGCGCTTTGAGCAGTTCTTC,CASSARDRGRFEQFF
.,TRBV7-9,.,14,TRBJ1-1,TGTGCCAGCAGCTCTCTAACAGGGAACACTGAAGCTTTCTTT,CASSSLTGNTEAFF
.,TRBV18,.,13,TRBJ1-2,TGTGCCAGCTCACCACAGACTGAAAATGGCTACACCTTC,CASSPQTENGYTF
TRBD2,TRBV7-8,.,17,TRBJ2-3,TGTGCCAGCAGCTTTCCGGGACTAGCGTCTAGCACAGATACGCAGTATTTT,CASSFPGLASSTDTQYF
TRBD1,TRBV6-6,.,15,TRBJ1-4,TGTGCCAGCAGTTCGGGGGCAGGGGGTAATGAAAAACTGTTTTTT,CASSSGAGGNEKLFF
TRBD1,TRBV5-1,once,13,TRBJ2-7,TGCGCCAGCAGCCGAGGACAGGGCTACGAGCAGTACTTC,CASSRGQGYEQYF
TRBD2,TRBV4-1,.,16,TRBJ2-7,TGCGCCAGCAGCCAATACCCTAGCGGGAACTCCTACGAGCAGTACTTC,CASSQYPSGNSYEQYF
TRBD2,TRBV10-3,.,14,TRBJ2-3,TGTGCCGTTTTAGCGGGAGGTAAAACAGATACGCAGTATTTT,CAVLAGGKTDTQYF
.,TRBV7-7,.,14,TRBJ1-3,TGTGCTAGCAGCTTAGAGGGCCCCGGGGACACCATATATTTT,CASSLEGPGDTIYF
.,TRBV11-2,.,15,TRBJ2-5,TGTGCCAGCAGCTTAGTCGGGTGGAGGTCGGAGACCCAGTACTTC,CASSLVGWRSETQYF
TRBD2,TRBV30,.,10,TRBJ2-1,TGTGCCAGCCTGGGGGGGAGACCGTTCTTC,CASLGGRPFF